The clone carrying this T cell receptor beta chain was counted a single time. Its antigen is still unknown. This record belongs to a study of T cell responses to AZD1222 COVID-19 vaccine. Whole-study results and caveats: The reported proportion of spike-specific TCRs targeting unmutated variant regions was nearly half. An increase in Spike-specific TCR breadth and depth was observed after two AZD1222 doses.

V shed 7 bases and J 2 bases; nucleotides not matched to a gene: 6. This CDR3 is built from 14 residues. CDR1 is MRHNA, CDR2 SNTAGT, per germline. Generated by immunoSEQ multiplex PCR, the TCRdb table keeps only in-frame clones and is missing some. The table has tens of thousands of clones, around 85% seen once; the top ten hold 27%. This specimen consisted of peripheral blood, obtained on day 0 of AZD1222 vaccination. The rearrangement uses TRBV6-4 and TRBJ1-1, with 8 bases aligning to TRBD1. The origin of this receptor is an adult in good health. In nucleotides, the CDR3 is TGTGCCAGCAAAGTACAGGGGGGAAACACTGAAGCTTTCTTT. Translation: CASKVQGGNTEAFF.